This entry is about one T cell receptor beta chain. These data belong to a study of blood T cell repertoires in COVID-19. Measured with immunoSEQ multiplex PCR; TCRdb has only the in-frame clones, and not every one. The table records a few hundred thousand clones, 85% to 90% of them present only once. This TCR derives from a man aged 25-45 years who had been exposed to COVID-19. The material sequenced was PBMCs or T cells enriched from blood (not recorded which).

CDR3 sequence: CASSLGSNSPLHF. CDR3 coding DNA: TGTGCCAGCAGCTTGGGCAGCAATTCACCCCTCCACTTT. V gene TRBV11-3 combines with J gene TRBJ1-6, with unresolved D. The CDR3 loop spans 13 amino acids. The germline V and J ends were trimmed by 3 bases and 7 bases, with 7 bases remaining between them. Germline V gene lookup returns CDR1 SGHNT and CDR2 YENEEA.